The 22 T cell receptor beta chains in this list originate from one sample, sequenced in a study of cytomegalovirus exposure and HLA in healthy donors. PCR primers comprised 60 Vbeta and 13 Jbeta primers. The assay was immunoSEQ multiplex PCR, and TCRdb's table has in-frame clones only and misses some. The top ten hold 0.75% to 0.9% of the sample, which has about 170,000 clones, 70% to 90% seen once. The material sequenced was PBMCs. The origin of the receptors is a woman in her late teens or twenties in good health and CMV-seronegative.

This chain connects TRBV6-1 to TRBJ2-1; 12 nucleotides match TRBD2. With V trimmed by 8 bases and J by 6 bases, 8 bases remained unmatched. Germline V lookup: CDR1 MNHNS, CDR2 SASEGT. The CDR3 has 15 residues. CDR3 bases: TGTGCCAGCTCAGCCCTAGCGGGAGGGCCCAATGAGCAGTTCTTC. Translated: CASSALAGGPNEQFF.

The chain carries TRBV19 and TRBJ2-7; maybe TRBD2 (6 bases). Trimming cost V 3 bases and J 7 bases, with 16 bases left between them. The CDR3 has 14 amino acids. CDR1 is LNHDA and CDR2 is SQIVND in the germline V gene (reference sequence). The CDR3 loop is CASSIGGGFDEQYF. CDR3 nucleotides: TGTGCCAGTAGTATTGGTGGGGGGTTTGATGAGCAGTACTTC.

This sequence joins TRBV6-6 and TRBJ1-5; D may be TRBD1 (6 bases). The CDR3 runs to 13 residues. V was cut by 7 bases and J by 5 bases, with 12 bases left in between. From germline, CDR1 is MNHNY and CDR2 SVGAGI (reference sequence). CDR3: CASMRGRDQPQHF. In DNA, the CDR3 is TGTGCCAGCATGAGGGGGAGGGATCAGCCCCAGCATTTT.

CDR3 sequence (DNA): TGTGCCAGCAGTGAAGGGCCTAACTATGGCTACACCTTC. It translates to CASSEGPNYGYTF. J is TRBJ1-2 and V is TRBV2; D not certain. This CDR3 region has 13 residues. With 1 base removed from V and 0 bases from J, the gap between germline ends came to 3 bases. The germline V gene encodes CDR1 SNHLY and CDR2 FYNNEI.

This clone was observed a single time. The chain carries TRBV27 and TRBJ1-1; D uncertain. Trimming stripped 5 bases from V and 5 bases from J, with 9 bases between. The CDR3 has 12 amino acids. CDR1 and CDR2 from the germline V gene are MNHEY and SMNVEV (reference sequence). The CDR3 DNA is TGTGCCAGCAGTCGGGTGGGTACTGAAGCTTTCTTT. This codes for CASSRVGTEAFF.

The chain joins TRBV27 to TRBJ1-2; 12 bases match TRBD1. The germline gives CDR1 MNHEY, CDR2 SMNVEV (reference sequence). With V trimmed by 7 bases and J by 8 bases, 11 bases remained unmatched. The CDR3 runs 15 residues. CDR3 residues: CASNPGGQGAGGYTF. The CDR3 bases are TGTGCCAGCAACCCTGGGGGACAGGGGGCAGGCGGCTACACCTTC.

CDR3 nucleotide sequence: TGTGCCAGCAGTCTGTCAGGGGGGTTGTTCTACGAGCAGTACTTC. It specifies CASSLSGGLFYEQYF. This chain links TRBV28 with TRBJ2-7; tentative D call: TRBD1 (7 bases). The CDR3 extends over 15 amino acids. Germline V CDR1 and CDR2: MDHEN, SYDVKM. V was shortened by 5 bases and J by 3 bases, with 17 bases between the two germline ends.

The chain couples TRBV7-9 to TRBJ1-1; D remains unclear. The V end was cut by 2 bases, the J end by 5 bases, with 12 bases between. This CDR3 has 14 amino acids. CDR1 and CDR2 (germline): SEHNR, FQNEAQ (reference sequence). CDR3 residues: CASSLSAGWTEAFF. The CDR3 DNA follows: TGTGCCAGCAGCTTATCGGCAGGTTGGACTGAAGCTTTCTTT.

This sequence joins TRBV11-2 and TRBJ2-2; D may be TRBD1 (6 bases). Trimming left V 1 base short and J 5 bases short, with 11 bases between. CDR3 length: 15 amino acids. Germline assignment: CDR1 SGHAT and CDR2 FQNNGV. CDR3 protein: CASSLGTGYTGELFF. CDR3 nucleotides: TGTGCCAGCAGCTTAGGAACAGGGTATACCGGGGAGCTGTTTTTT.

This clone has just a few counts. The chain uses TRBV5-1 and TRBJ2-6, with a tentative D call TRBD2 (6 bases). Germline assignment: CDR1 SGHRS and CDR2 YFSETQ. Trimming removed 4 bases at V and 0 bases at J, with 8 bases between. CDR3 length: 15 residues. CDR3 residues: CASSAGNSGANVLTF. The CDR3 bases are TGCGCCAGCAGCGCGGGGAACTCTGGGGCCAACGTCCTGACTTTC.

This chain joins TRBV2 and TRBJ2-1; tentatively, D is TRBD2 (6 bases). V was cut by 6 bases and J by 5 bases, with 20 bases left in between. This CDR3 has 16 amino acids. Germline-derived CDR1 and CDR2 are SNHLY and FYNNEI. The CDR3 sequence: CASREGGSWEDNEQFF. The CDR3 nucleotides read TGTGCCAGCAGGGAGGGAGGATCTTGGGAGGACAATGAGCAGTTCTTC. Full variable domain (rest looked up from reference TRBV2 and TRBJ2-1): EPEVTQTPSHQVTQMGQEVILRCVPISNHLYFYWYRQILGQKVEFLVSFYNNEISEKSEIFDDQFSVERPDGSNFTLKIRSTKLEDSAMYFCASREGGSWEDNEQFFGPGTRLTVL.

The V and J genes are TRBV15 and TRBJ2-7, with TRBD1 matching over 8 bases. Unmatched junction bases numbered 5, after V lost 3 bases and J lost 4 bases. There are 14 residues in the CDR3. Germline CDR1 is LNHNV and CDR2 is YYDKDF (reference sequence). The CDR3 loop reads CATSRTGDPYEQYF. The CDR3 DNA is TGTGCCACCAGCAGGACAGGGGATCCGTACGAGCAGTACTTC.

The rearrangement joins TRBV5-4 to TRBJ2-1; 8 nucleotides align to TRBD1. Germline-derived CDR1 and CDR2 are SGHNT and YYREEE (reference sequence). The V gene end was trimmed by 4 bases and the J gene end by 5 bases; junction bases not matched to a gene: 5. This CDR3 has 14 amino acids. The CDR3 DNA reads TGTGCCAGCAGCCGGACAGGGCCCGACAATGAGCAGTTCTTC. This translates into CASSRTGPDNEQFF. Full variable domain (outside the CDR3, taken from reference TRBV5-4 and TRBJ2-1): ETGVTQSPTHLIKTRGQQVTLRCSSQSGHNTVSWYQQALGQGPQFIFQYYREEENGRGNFPPRFSGLQFPNYSSELNVNALELDDSALYLCASSRTGPDNEQFFGPGTRLTVL.

This chain joins TRBV19 and TRBJ1-1; D is ambiguous. This CDR3 has 13 residues. With 3 bases removed from V and 8 bases from J, the gap between germline ends came to 13 bases. Germline values: CDR1 LNHDA, CDR2 SQIVND (reference sequence). CDR3 sequence reads: CASSIRRLGEAFF. The CDR3 DNA reads as TGTGCCAGTAGTATTCGGCGCCTCGGGGAAGCTTTCTTT.

In the case of this clone: One end of the junction fails to match germline, which may point to a read error. This chain connects TRBV7-9 to TRBJ2-3, with TRBD2 identical over 10 bases. Germline V gives CDR1 SEHNR, CDR2 FQNEAQ (reference sequence). The CDR3 length is 15 residues. The CDR3 is CSSSLLAGSTDTQYF. CDR3 nucleotides: TGTTCCAGCAGCTTACTAGCGGGGAGCACAGATACGCAGTATTTT.

This chain connects TRBV27 to TRBJ2-6; the match to TRBD1 covers 9 bases. V shed 6 bases, J shed 1 base, and the junction held 7 bases outside the gene matches. Germline V gene data show CDR1 as MNHEY and CDR2 as SMNVEV (reference sequence). CDR3 size: 17 residues. The CDR3 loop is CASRSGTGFSGANVLTF. Written as DNA, the CDR3 is TGTGCCAGCAGATCTGGGACAGGGTTTTCTGGGGCCAACGTCCTGACTTTC.

This clone was detected once. CDR3 sequence reads: CASTSSGTGYEKLFF. The CDR3 bases are TGTGCCAGCACTTCTTCCGGGACAGGGTACGAAAAACTGTTTTTT. This chain links TRBV28 with TRBJ1-4, with TRBD1 identical over 9 bases. Germline trimming cut 7 bases from V and 8 bases from J; bases unmatched to any gene: 11. There are 15 residues in the CDR3. The germline V gene encodes CDR1 MDHEN and CDR2 SYDVKM.

The gene calls are TRBV19 and TRBJ2-3; D possibly corresponds to TRBD1 (6 bases). Germline V gene lookup returns CDR1 LNHDA and CDR2 SQIVND (reference sequence). CDR3 size: 17 residues. V was shortened by 5 bases and J by 5 bases, with 23 bases between the two germline ends. The CDR3 sequence: CASSPSIQSGGGDTQYF. CDR3 DNA: TGTGCCAGTAGTCCCTCGATTCAGTCTGGGGGCGGAGATACGCAGTATTTT.

The chain links TRBV9 to TRBJ1-6; D call uncertain. The germline V and J ends were trimmed by 2 bases and 5 bases, with 8 bases remaining between them. The CDR3 has 14 residues. CDR1 and CDR2 (germline): SGDLS, YYNGEE. The CDR3 region has the DNA TGTGCCAGCAGCGTTGTAACGGATAATTCACCCCTCCACTTT. It codes for CASSVVTDNSPLHF.

V gene TRBV28 combines with J gene TRBJ1-1; D remains unclear. V lost 4 bases, J lost 0 bases, and 6 bases lay in between. The CDR3 loop spans 13 amino acids. Germline CDR1 and CDR2: MDHEN and SYDVKM. This CDR3 reads CASSSVMNTEAFF. The CDR3 DNA is TGTGCCAGCAGTTCAGTGATGAACACTGAAGCTTTCTTT.

V is TRBV27 and J is TRBJ2-3; D remains ambiguous. Germline V lookup: CDR1 MNHEY, CDR2 SMNVEV (reference sequence). V was clipped by 0 bases and J by 2 bases, with 21 bases between them. This CDR3 contains 19 residues. CDR3 bases: TGTGCCAGCAGTTTATCGGTATTGATCGCGGTCCCAATCACAGATACGCAGTATTTT. It is translated as CASSLSVLIAVPITDTQYF.

CDR3 region: CASSVPGTGGNEQFF. CDR3 in DNA: TGTGCCAGTAGTGTTCCCGGGACAGGGGGCAATGAGCAGTTCTTC. The chain combines TRBV19 with TRBJ2-1; 11 nucleotides match TRBD1. CDR3 length: 15 residues. Per the germline V gene, CDR1 is LNHDA and CDR2 is SQIVND (reference sequence). V was clipped by 5 bases and J by 6 bases; unmatched bases: 6. The variable domain in full, with the rest retrieved from reference TRBV19 and TRBJ2-1, is DGGITQSPKYLFRKEGQNVTLSCEQNLNHDAMYWYRQDPGQGLRLIYYSQIVNDFQKGDIAEGYSVSREKKESFPLTVTSAQKNPTAFYLCASSVPGTGGNEQFFGPGTRLTVL.